Listed below are T cell receptor beta chains from one sample, sequenced in a study of blood T cell repertoires in COVID-19. Clones were sequenced by immunoSEQ multiplex PCR, and TCRdb holds only the in-frame ones, with some missing. Altogether 150,000 to 200,000 clones are present, around nine tenths being singletons, with the ten largest covering about 12%. Material: peripheral blood. These receptors originate from a woman aged 65 to 85 with COVID-19, enrolled during active disease. Both conserved end residues are part of each CDR3. A D gene is named only where the DNA matches it firmly. Only part of the rows carry a size: once, few, many, or a class if the clone is expanded.

J: TRBJ1-5; D: -; V: TRBV28; size: -; CDR3: CAGGAPGIGQPQHF; DNA: TGTGCCGGAGGAGCCCCGGGGATCGGACAGCCCCAGCATTTT
J: TRBJ1-3; D: -; V: TRBV4-2; size: -; CDR3: CASSQRRNTIYF; DNA: TGTGCCAGCAGCCAAAGGCGGAACACCATATATTTT
J: TRBJ2-1; D: TRBD1; V: TRBV27; size: -; CDR3: CASSYLEGARYNEQFF; DNA: TGTGCCAGCAGTTACCTCGAGGGGGCGAGGTACAATGAGCAGTTCTTC
J: TRBJ2-7; D: -; V: TRBV5-1; size: -; CDR3: CASSPGRWGTRGEQYF; DNA: TGCGCCAGCAGCCCCGGACGTTGGGGTACTCGGGGGGAGCAGTACTTC
J: TRBJ1-2; D: -; V: TRBV7-3; size: -; CDR3: CASRQDVNGGGYTF; DNA: TGTGCCAGCAGACAGGACGTCAATGGAGGGGGCTACACCTTC
J: TRBJ2-1; D: TRBD1; V: TRBV9; size: -; CDR3: CASSGQGSSYNEQFF; DNA: TGTGCCAGCAGCGGACAGGGGAGCTCCTACAATGAGCAGTTCTTC
J: TRBJ1-4; D: -; V: TRBV28; size: -; CDR3: CASQDITGTEKLFF; DNA: TGTGCCAGCCAAGACATTACCGGGACAGAAAAACTGTTTTTT
J: TRBJ2-2; D: -; V: TRBV5-1; size: few; CDR3: CASSPTGLGTGELFF; DNA: TGCGCCAGCAGCCCGACAGGTTTAGGGACCGGGGAGCTGTTTTTT
J: TRBJ2-3; D: TRBD1; V: TRBV29-1; size: once; CDR3: CSVGDGQGISTLADTQYF; DNA: TGCAGCGTTGGGGACGGACAGGGGATTTCGACGCTAGCAGATACGCAGTATTTT
J: TRBJ1-5; D: -; V: TRBV27; size: few; CDR3: CASSFAGINQPQHF; DNA: TGTGCCAGCAGTTTCGCAGGAATCAATCAGCCCCAGCATTTT
J: TRBJ1-1; D: -; V: TRBV30; size: -; CDR3: CAWSVPGKAEAFF; DNA: TGTGCCTGGAGTGTACCAGGGAAGGCTGAAGCTTTCTTT
J: TRBJ1-6; D: -; V: TRBV4-1; size: -; CDR3: CASSQAKNGSPLHF; DNA: TGCGCCAGCAGCCAAGCTAAAAACGGGTCACCCCTCCACTTT
J: TRBJ2-3; D: TRBD2; V: TRBV10-3; size: -; CDR3: CAISDQTSGTITDTQYF; DNA: TGTGCCATCAGTGATCAGACTAGCGGGACTATCACAGATACGCAGTATTTT
J: TRBJ1-3; D: TRBD1; V: TRBV7-2; size: -; CDR3: CASSFSDRGVNTIYF; DNA: TGTGCCAGCAGCTTCTCGGACAGGGGGGTGAACACCATATATTTT
J: TRBJ1-1; D: -; V: TRBV5-6; size: once; CDR3: CASSLVPGTEAFF; DNA: TGTGCCAGCAGCTTGGTGCCGGGCACTGAAGCTTTCTTT
J: TRBJ1-5; D: -; V: TRBV18; size: once; CDR3: CASSPYSSNQPQHF; DNA: TGTGCCAGCTCACCTTACAGTAGCAATCAGCCCCAGCATTTT